This T cell receptor (beta chain) is drawn from a study of regulatory T cells in long-lasting Graves disease. Findings and caveats of the study: Between persistent patients, about 2,700 public clonotypes were shared, exceeding the approximately 870 shared between new patients.

The CDR3 extends over 14 amino acids. Germline trimming cut 8 bases from V and 4 bases from J; bases unmatched to any gene: 3. Arm-PCR of CDR3 regions with iRepertoire HTBI primers generated TCR beta libraries. TCRdb re-analysed the multiplex PCR reads in MiXCR, keeping a single row per CDR3 protein. The sample records around 330,000 distinct CDR3 sequences, roughly 18% being singletons. There are many counts of this clonotype. The antigen is unknown. Time point in this sample: newly diagnosed GD, antithyroid drugs for less than 3 months. Making the TCR library involved RNA that had been extracted from PBMCs.

Sequences were derived from peripheral blood mononuclear cells (PBMCs), sampled at new diagnosis, from a patient treated with antithyroid drugs. The rearrangement links TRBV12-3 or TRBV12-4 to TRBJ2-2; 11 nucleotides align to TRBD1. The sequence derives from a female donor with Graves disease. CDR3 protein: CASADRGRTGELFF. The DNA of the CDR3 is TGTGCCAGCGCGGACAGGGGGCGCACCGGGGAGCTGTTTTTT.